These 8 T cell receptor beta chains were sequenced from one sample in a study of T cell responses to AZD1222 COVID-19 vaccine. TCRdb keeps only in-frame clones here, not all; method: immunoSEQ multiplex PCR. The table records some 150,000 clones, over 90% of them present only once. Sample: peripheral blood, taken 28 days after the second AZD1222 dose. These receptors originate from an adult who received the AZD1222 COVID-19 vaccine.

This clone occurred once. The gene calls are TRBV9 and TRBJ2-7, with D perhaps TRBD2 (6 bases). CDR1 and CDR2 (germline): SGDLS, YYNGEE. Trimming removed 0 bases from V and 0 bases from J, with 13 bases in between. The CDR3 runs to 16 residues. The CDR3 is CASSVARTTSSYEQYF. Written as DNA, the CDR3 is TGTGCCAGCAGCGTAGCTAGGACTACGAGCTCCTACGAGCAGTACTTC.

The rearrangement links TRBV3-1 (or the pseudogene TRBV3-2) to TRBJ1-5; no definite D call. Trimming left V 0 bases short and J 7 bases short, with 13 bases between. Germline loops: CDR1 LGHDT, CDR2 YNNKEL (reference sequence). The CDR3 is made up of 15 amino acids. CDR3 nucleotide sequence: TGTGCCAGCAGCCAAGATACGAGGAAGAACCAGCCCCAGCATTTT. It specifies CASSQDTRKNQPQHF.

CDR3 loop: CASSLYRQRGSTGELFF. CDR3 in DNA: TGTGCCAGCAGCCTGTACCGCCAGCGGGGGAGCACCGGGGAGCTGTTTTTT. The chain recombines TRBV3-1 (or the pseudogene TRBV3-2) with TRBJ2-2; 8 nucleotides line up with TRBD2. Losses at the gene ends were 4 bases for V and 4 bases for J; bases not matched to a gene: 11. The germline V gene has CDR1 LGHDT and CDR2 YNNKEL (reference sequence). The CDR3 consists of 17 residues.

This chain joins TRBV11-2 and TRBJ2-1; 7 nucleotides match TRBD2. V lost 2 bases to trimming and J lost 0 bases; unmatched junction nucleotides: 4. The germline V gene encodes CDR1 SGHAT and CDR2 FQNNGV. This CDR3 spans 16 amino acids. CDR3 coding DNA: TGTGCCAGCAGCTTAATCGGGACTATCTCCTACAATGAGCAGTTCTTC. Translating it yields CASSLIGTISYNEQFF.

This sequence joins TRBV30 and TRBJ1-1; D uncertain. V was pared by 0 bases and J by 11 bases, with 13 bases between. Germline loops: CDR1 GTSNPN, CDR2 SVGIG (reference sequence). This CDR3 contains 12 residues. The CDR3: CAWSVPGGSAFF. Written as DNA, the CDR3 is TGTGCCTGGAGTGTACCAGGAGGTAGCGCTTTCTTT.

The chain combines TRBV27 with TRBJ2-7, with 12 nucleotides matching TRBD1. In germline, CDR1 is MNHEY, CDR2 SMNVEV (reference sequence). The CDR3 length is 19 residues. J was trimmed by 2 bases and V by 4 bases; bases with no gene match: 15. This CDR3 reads CASSSFPGTGGPRAYEQYF. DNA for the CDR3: TGTGCCAGCAGTTCCTTCCCCGGGACAGGGGGCCCCAGGGCCTACGAGCAGTACTTC.

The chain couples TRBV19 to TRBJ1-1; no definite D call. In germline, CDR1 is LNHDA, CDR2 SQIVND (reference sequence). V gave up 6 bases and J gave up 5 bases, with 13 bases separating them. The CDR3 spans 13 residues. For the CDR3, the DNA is TGTGCCAGTAGCCCACTAGTGGGGACTGAAGCTTTCTTT. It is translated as CASSPLVGTEAFF. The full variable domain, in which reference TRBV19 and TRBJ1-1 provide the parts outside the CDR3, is DGGITQSPKYLFRKEGQNVTLSCEQNLNHDAMYWYRQDPGQGLRLIYYSQIVNDFQKGDIAEGYSVSREKKESFPLTVTSAQKNPTAFYLCASSPLVGTEAFFGQGTRLTVV.

CDR3 nucleotide sequence: TGTGCCAGCAGCTTGCGACTAGCGGGGGTCAATGAGCAGTTCTTC. It translates to CASSLRLAGVNEQFF. V usage is TRBV7-6 and J usage is TRBJ2-1; 12 nucleotides match TRBD2. Looked up from germline, CDR1 is SGHVS and CDR2 is FNYEAQ. V was pared by 3 bases and J by 6 bases, with 3 bases of the junction left unmatched. The CDR3 contains 15 residues.